Listed here is a single TCR beta chain. The antigen is unknown. This record comes from a study of OX40 agonist ivuxolimab in advanced cancers. Study context: A history of anti-PD-1, anti-PD-L1 or anti-CTLA-4 therapy was acceptable, and 30% to 45% had some. Partial responses were observed in three patients, of whom one had hepatocellular carcinoma and two had cutaneous melanoma.

The CDR3 runs to 12 residues. Trimming took 1 base from V and 7 from J, leaving 6 bases between them. The V gene's germline CDR1 is SGHRS and CDR2 YFSETQ. Clones were read by immunoSEQ multiplex PCR, and TCRdb kept only the in-frame ones, dropping some. The sample includes approximately 33,000 clones, about 85% seen only once; the top ten take 35% to 40%. Findings and caveats of the study: Patients who responded partially at 0.1-3.0 mg/kg showed clonal expansion ranking among the lowest. Nonresponders included some who also had low normalized T-cell clonal expansion.

The chain links TRBV5-1 to TRBJ2-1; D ambiguous. The material was CD4+ or CD8+ T cells sorted from blood, obtained in a trial of the OX40 agonist ivuxolimab. This TCR came from an adult with an advanced solid tumor such as melanoma, head and neck, liver or kidney cancer. Here the CDR3 reads CASSLNTNEQFF. CDR3 DNA: TGCGCCAGCAGCTTGAACACAAATGAGCAGTTCTTC.